This TCR beta chain appears in the sequencing data of a study of T-cell memory formation after mild COVID-19. In the study overall: Clusters of TCRs were largely donor specific. Study-wide results and caveats: Clones contracting across day 15 to 85 had a balanced CD4/CD8 profile; later expanding clones leaned CD4+. CD4+ contracting clones lay mainly in CM and EM, CD8+ ones in EMRA.

Germline V gene data show CDR1 as DFQATT and CDR2 as SNEGSKA (reference sequence). Trimming removed 6 bases from V and 0 bases from J, with 14 bases in between. The CDR3 extends over 15 amino acids. Researchers used 5'RACE with constant-segment primers to make TCR alpha and TCR beta cDNA libraries that carry sample barcodes and UMIs. TCRdb used MiXCR to reprocess the 5' RACE reads, holding one entry per CDR3 protein. The sample carries approximately 440,000 distinct CDR3 sequences, over 15% recorded once. This clonotype has a handful of counts. Its antigen is unidentified. The specimen was PBMCs or a T cell subset sorted from them (not recorded which). This clonotype was sampled from an adult woman who had mild COVID-19 (a few samples of this study predate the infection). Cell type and time point are not known. J is TRBJ2-2 and V is TRBV20-1; unclear D gene. The CDR3 sequence: CSARWPVTNTGELFF. In DNA form, the CDR3 reads TGCAGTGCCAGATGGCCAGTTACGAACACCGGGGAGCTGTTTTTT.